This TCR beta chain was documented in a study of T cells in Graves' hyperthyroidism and ophthalmopathy. The source material, RNA transcripts, was used to amplify TCR beta CDR3 regions. First-round RT-PCR with HTBI primers amplified the TCR CDR3 region. TCRdb reprocessed the multiplex PCR reads with MiXCR, giving one entry per CDR3 protein. The data show around 720,000 distinct CDR3 sequences, about 35% seen once. As for this clonotype: Relative to the germline gene, one junction end is altered; a read error may explain this.

CDR1 is SEHNR, CDR2 FQNEAQ, per germline (reference sequence). The CDR3 extends over 16 amino acids. Stable Graves' hyperthyroidism denoted no ophthalmopathy progression over 18 months. Input material: blood. The TCR sequence derives from a woman aged 40 to 50 with Graves' hyperthyroidism. J is TRBJ2-5 and V is TRBV7-9; the match to TRBD2 covers 11 bases. CDR3 loop: CASTLAGGPSWETQYF. DNA of the CDR3: TGTGCCAGCACCTTAGCGGGAGGGCCATCATGGGAGACCCAGTACTTC.